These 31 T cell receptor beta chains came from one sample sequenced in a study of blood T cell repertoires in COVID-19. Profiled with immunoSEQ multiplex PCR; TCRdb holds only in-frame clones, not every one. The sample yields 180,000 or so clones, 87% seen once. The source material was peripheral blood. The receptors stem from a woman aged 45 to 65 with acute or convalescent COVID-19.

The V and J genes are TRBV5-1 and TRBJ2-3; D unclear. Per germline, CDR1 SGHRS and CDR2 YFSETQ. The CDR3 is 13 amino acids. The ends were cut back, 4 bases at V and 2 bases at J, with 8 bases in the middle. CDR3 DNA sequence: TGCGCCAGCAGCGACACCTACACAGATACGCAGTATTTT. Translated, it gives CASSDTYTDTQYF.

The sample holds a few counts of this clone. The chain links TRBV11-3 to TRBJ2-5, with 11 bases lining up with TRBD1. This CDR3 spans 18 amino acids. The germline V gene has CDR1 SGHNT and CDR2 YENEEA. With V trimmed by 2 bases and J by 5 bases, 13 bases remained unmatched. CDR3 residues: CASSLPVPGQGARETQYF. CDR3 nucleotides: TGTGCCAGCAGCTTACCTGTCCCTGGACAGGGGGCGCGGGAGACCCAGTACTTC.

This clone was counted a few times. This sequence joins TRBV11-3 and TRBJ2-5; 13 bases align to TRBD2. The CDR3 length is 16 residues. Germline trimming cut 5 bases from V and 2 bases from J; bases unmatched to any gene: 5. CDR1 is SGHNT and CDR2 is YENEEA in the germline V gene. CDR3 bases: TGTGCCAGCAGCCCCCCGGGACTAGCGGGGCAAGAGACCCAGTACTTC. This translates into CASSPPGLAGQETQYF.

DNA for the CDR3: TGTGCCACCTCTCTGGCTTCCTACAATGAGCAGTTCTTC. Translated: CATSLASYNEQFF. V gene TRBV7-3 combines with J gene TRBJ2-1, with D unresolved. Germline-derived CDR1 and CDR2 are SGHTA and FQGTGA. The CDR3 is 13 residues long. Deletions cut 10 bases from V and 1 base from J, with 11 bases between. Variable domain in full (rest from reference TRBV7-3 and TRBJ2-1): GAGVSQTPSNKVTEKGKYVELRCDPISGHTALYWYRQSLGQGPEFLIYFQGTGAADDSGLPNDRFFAVRPEGSVSTLKIQRTERGDSAVYLCATSLASYNEQFFGPGTRLTVL.

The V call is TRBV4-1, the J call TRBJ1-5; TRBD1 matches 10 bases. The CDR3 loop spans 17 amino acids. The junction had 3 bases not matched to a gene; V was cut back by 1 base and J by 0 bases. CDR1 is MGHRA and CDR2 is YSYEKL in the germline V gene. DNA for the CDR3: TGCGCCAGCAGCCAAGGGGACAGGGGATATAGCAATCAGCCCCAGCATTTT. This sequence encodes CASSQGDRGYSNQPQHF.

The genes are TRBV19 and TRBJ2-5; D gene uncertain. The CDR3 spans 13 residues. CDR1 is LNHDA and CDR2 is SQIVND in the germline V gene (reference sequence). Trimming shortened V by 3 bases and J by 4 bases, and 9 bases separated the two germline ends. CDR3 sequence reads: CASSMPPGETQYF. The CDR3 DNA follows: TGTGCCAGTAGTATGCCTCCCGGAGAGACCCAGTACTTC.

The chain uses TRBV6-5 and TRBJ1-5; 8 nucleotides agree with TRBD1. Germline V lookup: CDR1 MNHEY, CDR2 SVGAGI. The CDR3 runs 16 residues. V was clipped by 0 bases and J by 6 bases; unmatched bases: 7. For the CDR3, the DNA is TGTGCCAGCAGTTACTCGCGGCAGGGGGCGGGTCAGCCCCAGCATTTT. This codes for CASSYSRQGAGQPQHF.

CDR3 sequence reads: CASSGQVTNTEAFF. CDR3 bases: TGCGCCAGCAGCGGACAGGTGACGAACACTGAAGCTTTCTTT. The rearrangement joins TRBV5-1 to TRBJ1-1; 7 nucleotides agree with TRBD1. Germline trimming cut 4 bases from V and 1 base from J; bases unmatched to any gene: 4. Germline V gives CDR1 SGHRS, CDR2 YFSETQ. The CDR3 covers 14 residues.

As DNA, the CDR3 is TGTGCCAGCAGTGACAGGGGAAGGAACTCCTACGAGCAGTACTTC. This encodes CASSDRGRNSYEQYF. The rearrangement links TRBV25-1 to TRBJ2-7; tentative D call: TRBD1 (6 bases). The germline V gene has CDR1 MGHDK and CDR2 SYGVNS. This CDR3 contains 15 residues. Trimming removed 3 bases at V and 0 bases at J, with 12 bases between.

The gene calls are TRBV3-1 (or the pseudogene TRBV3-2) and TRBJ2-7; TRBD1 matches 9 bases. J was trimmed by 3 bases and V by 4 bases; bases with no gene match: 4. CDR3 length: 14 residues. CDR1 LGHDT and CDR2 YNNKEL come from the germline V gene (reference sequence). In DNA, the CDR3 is TGTGCCAGCAGCCCCAGGGACAGGGACTACGAGCAGTACTTC. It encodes CASSPRDRDYEQYF.

As DNA, the CDR3 is TGTGCCAGCAGCTTATTGGCCGGAGGCTACGAGCAGTACTTC. Its protein is CASSLLAGGYEQYF. V is TRBV7-8 and J is TRBJ2-7; TRBD2 might be the D (5 bases). This CDR3 has 14 amino acids. Germline lookup yields CDR1 SGHVS and CDR2 FQNEAQ. Trimming shortened V by 2 bases and J by 3 bases, and 11 bases separated the two germline ends. Based on the CDR3 plus reference TRBV7-8 and TRBJ2-7, the full variable domain is GAGVSQSPRYKVAKRGQDVALRCDPISGHVSLFWYQQALGQGPEFLTYFQNEAQLDKSGLPSDRFFAERPEGSVSTLKIQRTQQEDSAVYLCASSLLAGGYEQYFGPGTRLTVT.

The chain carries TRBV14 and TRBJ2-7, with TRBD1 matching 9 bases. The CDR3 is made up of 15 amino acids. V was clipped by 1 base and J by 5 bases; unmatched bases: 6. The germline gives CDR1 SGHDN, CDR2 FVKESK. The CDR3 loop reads CASSQGGTGSHEQYF. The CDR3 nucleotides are TGTGCCAGCAGCCAAGGCGGGACAGGGTCCCACGAGCAGTACTTC.

CDR3 nucleotides: TGTGCCAGTAGTTTAAAGGACAGCCTTGGTGGCTACACCTTC. Amino acid sequence: CASSLKDSLGGYTF. This chain links TRBV19 with TRBJ1-2, with D possibly TRBD1 on 6 matching bases. The length of the CDR3 is 14 residues. Germline lookup yields CDR1 LNHDA and CDR2 SQIVND (reference sequence). V was pared by 5 bases and J by 7 bases, with 17 bases between.

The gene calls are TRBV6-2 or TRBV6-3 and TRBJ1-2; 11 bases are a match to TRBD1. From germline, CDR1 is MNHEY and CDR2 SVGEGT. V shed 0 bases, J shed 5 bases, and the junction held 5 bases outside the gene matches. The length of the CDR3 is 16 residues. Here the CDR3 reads CASSYSWTGGSYGYTF. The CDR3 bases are TGTGCCAGCAGTTACTCTTGGACAGGGGGCAGTTATGGCTACACCTTC.

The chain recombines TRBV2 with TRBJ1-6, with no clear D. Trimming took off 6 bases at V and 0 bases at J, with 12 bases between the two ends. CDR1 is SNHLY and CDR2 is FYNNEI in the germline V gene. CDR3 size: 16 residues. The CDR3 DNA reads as TGTGCCAGCAGGGCATCGTCGGGCTCCTATAATTCACCCCTCCACTTT. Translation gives CASRASSGSYNSPLHF.

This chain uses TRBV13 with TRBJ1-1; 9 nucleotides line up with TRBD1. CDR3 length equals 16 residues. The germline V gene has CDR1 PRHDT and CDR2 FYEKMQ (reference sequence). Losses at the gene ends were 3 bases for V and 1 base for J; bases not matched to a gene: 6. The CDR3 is CASSFKGTGQNTEAFF. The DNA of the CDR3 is TGTGCCAGCAGCTTTAAAGGGACAGGGCAGAACACTGAAGCTTTCTTT.

In DNA form, the CDR3 reads TGCGCCAGCAGCTTGGCTATTACAGATACGCAGTATTTT. Amino acids: CASSLAITDTQYF. The chain employs TRBV5-1 and TRBJ2-3; D not certain. The CDR3 covers 13 residues. Trimming pared 0 bases from V and 3 bases from J, leaving 5 bases between. Germline V gene data show CDR1 as SGHRS and CDR2 as YFSETQ.

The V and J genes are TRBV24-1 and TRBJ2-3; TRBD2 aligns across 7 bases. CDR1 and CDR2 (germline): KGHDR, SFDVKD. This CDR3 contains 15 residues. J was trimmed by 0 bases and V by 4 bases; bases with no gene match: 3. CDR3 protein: CATSEGGGSTDTQYF. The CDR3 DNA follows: TGTGCCACCAGTGAGGGCGGGGGAAGCACAGATACGCAGTATTTT.

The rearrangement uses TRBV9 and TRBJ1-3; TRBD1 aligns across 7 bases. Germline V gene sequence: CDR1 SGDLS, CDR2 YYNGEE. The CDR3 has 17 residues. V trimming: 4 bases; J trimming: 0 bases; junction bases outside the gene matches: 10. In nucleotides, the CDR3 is TGTGCCAGCAGCCCTTTCTCCCGGGACAGCTCTGGAAACACCATATATTTT. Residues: CASSPFSRDSSGNTIYF.

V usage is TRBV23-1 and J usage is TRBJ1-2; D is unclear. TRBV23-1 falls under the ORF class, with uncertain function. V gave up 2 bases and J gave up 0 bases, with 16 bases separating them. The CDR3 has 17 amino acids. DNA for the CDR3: TGCGCCAGCAGTCAAAGAGTCAGGATCACAGCTAACTATGGCTACACCTTC. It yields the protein CASSQRVRITANYGYTF.

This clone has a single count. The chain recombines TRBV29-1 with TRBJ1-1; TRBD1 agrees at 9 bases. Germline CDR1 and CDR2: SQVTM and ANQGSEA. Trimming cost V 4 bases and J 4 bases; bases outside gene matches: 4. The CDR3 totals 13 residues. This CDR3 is CSVVTGGVTEAFF. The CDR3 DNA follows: TGCAGCGTTGTCACAGGGGGCGTCACTGAAGCTTTCTTT.

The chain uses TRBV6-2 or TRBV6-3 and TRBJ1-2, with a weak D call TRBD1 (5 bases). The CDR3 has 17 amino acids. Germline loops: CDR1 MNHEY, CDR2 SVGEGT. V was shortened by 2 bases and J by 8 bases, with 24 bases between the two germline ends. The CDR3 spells CASSYPTGGGPFKGYTF. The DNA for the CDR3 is TGTGCCAGCAGTTACCCGACCGGGGGAGGGCCGTTTAAAGGCTACACCTTC.

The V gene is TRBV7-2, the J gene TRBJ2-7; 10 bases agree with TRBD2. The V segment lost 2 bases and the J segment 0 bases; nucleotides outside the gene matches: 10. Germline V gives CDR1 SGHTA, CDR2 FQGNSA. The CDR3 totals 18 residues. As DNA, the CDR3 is TGTGCCAGCAGCTTAAGCGGTAGCGGGGGGTCTTACTCCTACGAGCAGTACTTC. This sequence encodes CASSLSGSGGSYSYEQYF.

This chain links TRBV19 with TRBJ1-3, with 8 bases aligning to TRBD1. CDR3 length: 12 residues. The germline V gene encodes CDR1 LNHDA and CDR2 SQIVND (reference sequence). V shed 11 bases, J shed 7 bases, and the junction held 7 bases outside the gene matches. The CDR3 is CAGGTGHNTIYF. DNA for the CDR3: TGTGCCGGAGGGACAGGTCATAACACCATATATTTT.

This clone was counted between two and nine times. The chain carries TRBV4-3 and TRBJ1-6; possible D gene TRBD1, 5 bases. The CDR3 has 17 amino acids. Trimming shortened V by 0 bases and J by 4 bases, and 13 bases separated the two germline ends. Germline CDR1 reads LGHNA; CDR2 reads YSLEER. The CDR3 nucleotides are TGCGCCAGCAGCCAAGAGGGCGGGGGACCATATAATTCACCCCTCCACTTT. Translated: CASSQEGGGPYNSPLHF.

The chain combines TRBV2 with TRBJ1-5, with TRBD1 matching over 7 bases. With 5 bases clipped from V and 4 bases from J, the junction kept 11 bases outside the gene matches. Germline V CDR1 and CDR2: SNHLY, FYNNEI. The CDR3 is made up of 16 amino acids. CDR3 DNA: TGTGCCAGCAGTTCTGACAGGGCGGACGGGAATCAGCCCCAGCATTTT. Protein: CASSSDRADGNQPQHF.

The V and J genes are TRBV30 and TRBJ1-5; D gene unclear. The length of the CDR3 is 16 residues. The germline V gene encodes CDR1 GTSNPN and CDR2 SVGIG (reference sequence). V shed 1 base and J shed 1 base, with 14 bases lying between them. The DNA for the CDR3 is TGTGCCTGGAGTGACCGTTATCGGTTAAGCAATCAGCCCCAGCATTTT. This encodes CAWSDRYRLSNQPQHF.

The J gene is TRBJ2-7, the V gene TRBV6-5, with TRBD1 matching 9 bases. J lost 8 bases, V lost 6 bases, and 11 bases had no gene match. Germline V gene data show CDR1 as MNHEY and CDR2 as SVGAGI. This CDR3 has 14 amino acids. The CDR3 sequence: CASSPWTGERKQYF. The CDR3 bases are TGTGCCAGCAGCCCATGGACAGGGGAAAGGAAGCAGTACTTC.

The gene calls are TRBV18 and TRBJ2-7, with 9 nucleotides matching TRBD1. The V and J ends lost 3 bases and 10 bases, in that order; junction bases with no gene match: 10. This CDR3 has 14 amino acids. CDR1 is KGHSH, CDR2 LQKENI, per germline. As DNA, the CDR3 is TGTGCCAGCTCACCGGGACAGGGACTTCCCCGACAGTACTTC. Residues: CASSPGQGLPRQYF.

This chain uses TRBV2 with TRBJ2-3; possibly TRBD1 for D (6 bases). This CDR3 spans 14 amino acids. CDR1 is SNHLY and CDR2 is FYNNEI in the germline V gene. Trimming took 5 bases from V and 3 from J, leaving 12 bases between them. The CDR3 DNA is TGTGCCAGCAGTCCTAGACAGGCAACAGATACGCAGTATTTT. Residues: CASSPRQATDTQYF.

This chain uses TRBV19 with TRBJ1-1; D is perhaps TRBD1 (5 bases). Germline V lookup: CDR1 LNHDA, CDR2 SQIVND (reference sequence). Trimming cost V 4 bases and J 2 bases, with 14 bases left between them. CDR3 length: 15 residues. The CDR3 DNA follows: TGTGCCAGTAGTACCACGGGGGGGATAAACACTGAAGCTTTCTTT. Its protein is CASSTTGGINTEAFF.